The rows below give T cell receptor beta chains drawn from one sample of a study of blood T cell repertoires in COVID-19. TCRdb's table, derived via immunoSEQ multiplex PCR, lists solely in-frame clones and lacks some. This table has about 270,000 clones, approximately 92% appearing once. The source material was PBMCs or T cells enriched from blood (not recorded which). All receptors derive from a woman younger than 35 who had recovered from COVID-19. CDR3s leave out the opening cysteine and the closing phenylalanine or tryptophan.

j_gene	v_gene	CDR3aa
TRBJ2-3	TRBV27	ASRQGGGTQY
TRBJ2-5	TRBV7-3	ASSPSGVPEGETQY
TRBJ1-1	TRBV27	ASSLGGRGQTF
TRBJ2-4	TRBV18	ASSPPGGTKNIQY
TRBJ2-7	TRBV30	AWSSGGYEQY
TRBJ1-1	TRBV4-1	ASSRPGQIEAF
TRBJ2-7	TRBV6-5	ASSSTARDRGGQY
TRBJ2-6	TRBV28	ASIHRPGRNSSGANVLT
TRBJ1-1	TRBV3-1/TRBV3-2	ASSLKSTLLNTEAF
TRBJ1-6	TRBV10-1	ASSEKTGVAPLH
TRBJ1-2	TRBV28	ASSGRRNTVYGYT
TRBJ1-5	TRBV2	ASTWDRVQPQH
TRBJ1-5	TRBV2	ASSDSGTGYGQPQH
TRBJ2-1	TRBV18	ASSPVIVTHNEQF
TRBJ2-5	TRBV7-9	ASSLQETQY
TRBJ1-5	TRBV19	ASSIRGTGKNQPQH
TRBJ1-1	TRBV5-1	ASHGTANTEAF
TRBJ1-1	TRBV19	ASRLSTEAF
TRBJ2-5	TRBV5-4	ASSPSRAAETQY
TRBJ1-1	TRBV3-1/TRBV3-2	ASSPTPGGDKAF
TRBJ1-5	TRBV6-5	ASRRGSSGNQPQH
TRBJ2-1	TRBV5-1	ASSTQETYNEQF
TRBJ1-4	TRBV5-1	ASSLWPDHNEKLF
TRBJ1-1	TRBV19	ASSMNRGGTEAF
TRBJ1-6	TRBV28	ASSTLAGTGGGPLH
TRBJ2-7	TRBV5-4	ASSSTGQGVYEQY
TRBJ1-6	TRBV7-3	ASSPAQGSSYNSPLH
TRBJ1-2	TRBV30	ASLGTGDNGYT
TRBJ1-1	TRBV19	ASSGQGMAEAF
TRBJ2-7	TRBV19	ASSIPGSYEQY
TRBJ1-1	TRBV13	ASSLGGSGNTEAF
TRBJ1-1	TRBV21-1	ASSHQGHPEAF
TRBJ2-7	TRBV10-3	ATSTGGNDEQY
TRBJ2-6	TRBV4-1	ASSQSKGAGGANVLT
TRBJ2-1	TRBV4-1	ASSPRGVPGLANEQF
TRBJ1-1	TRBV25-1	ASSESKGRIAEAF
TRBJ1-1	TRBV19	ASSIGRQFL
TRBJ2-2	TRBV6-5	ASPFARGVSGELF
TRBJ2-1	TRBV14	ASSLGTDNEQF
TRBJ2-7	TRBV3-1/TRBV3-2	ASSPATYEQY
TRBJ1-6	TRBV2	ASSEINGNSPLH
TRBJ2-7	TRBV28	ASSLTYEQY
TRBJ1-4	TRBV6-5	ASSYSSATNEKLF
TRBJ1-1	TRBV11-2	ASSFGQGEPNTEAF
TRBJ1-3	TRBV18	ASSPRQPSSGNTIY
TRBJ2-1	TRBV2	ASRDSGGSYNEQF
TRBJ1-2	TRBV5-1	ASSLGQGQGGYT
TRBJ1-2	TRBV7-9	ASSVQGGNYGYT
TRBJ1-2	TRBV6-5	ASSLDRGYGYT
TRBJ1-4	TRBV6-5	ASGDRETANEKLF
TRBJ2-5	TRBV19	ASSILAGNEETQY
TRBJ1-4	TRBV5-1	ASSLGPSTNEKLF